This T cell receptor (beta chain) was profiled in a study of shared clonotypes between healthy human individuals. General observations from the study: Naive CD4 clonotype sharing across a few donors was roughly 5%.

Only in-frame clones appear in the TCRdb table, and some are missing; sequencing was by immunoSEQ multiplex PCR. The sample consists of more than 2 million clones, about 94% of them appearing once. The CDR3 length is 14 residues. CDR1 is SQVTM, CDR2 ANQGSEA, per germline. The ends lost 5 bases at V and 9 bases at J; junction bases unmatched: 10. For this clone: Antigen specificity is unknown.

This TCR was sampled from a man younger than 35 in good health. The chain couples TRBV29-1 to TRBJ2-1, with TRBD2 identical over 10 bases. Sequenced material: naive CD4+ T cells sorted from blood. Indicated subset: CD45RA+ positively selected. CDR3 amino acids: CSVLGLAGAGEQFF. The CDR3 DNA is TGCAGCGTTCTGGGGCTAGCGGGGGCTGGTGAGCAGTTCTTC.